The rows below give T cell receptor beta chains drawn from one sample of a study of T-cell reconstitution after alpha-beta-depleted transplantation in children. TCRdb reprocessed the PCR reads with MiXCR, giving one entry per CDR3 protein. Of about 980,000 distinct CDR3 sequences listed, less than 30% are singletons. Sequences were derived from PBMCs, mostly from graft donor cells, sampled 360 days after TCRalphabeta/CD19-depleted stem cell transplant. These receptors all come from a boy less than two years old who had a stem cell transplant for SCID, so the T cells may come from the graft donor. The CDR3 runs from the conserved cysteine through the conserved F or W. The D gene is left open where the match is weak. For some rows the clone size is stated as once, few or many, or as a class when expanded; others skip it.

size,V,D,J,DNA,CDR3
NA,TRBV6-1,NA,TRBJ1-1,TGTGCCGCGTCCAGGGGCGCTGTGGGGATAGCTTTCTTT,CAASRGAVGIAFF
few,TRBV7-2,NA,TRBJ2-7,TGTGCCAGCAGCTTAGCTGGCAGGGTCGGCTCCTACGAGCAGTACTTC,CASSLAGRVGSYEQYF
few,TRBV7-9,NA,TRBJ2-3,TGTGCCAGCAGCGGGGGGGGCCCCGCAGATACGCAGTATTTT,CASSGGGPADTQYF
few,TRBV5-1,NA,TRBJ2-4,TGCGCCAGCAGCCGAACTGCCGACTTAGCCAAAAACATTCAGTACTTC,CASSRTADLAKNIQYF
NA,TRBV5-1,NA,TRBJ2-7,TGCGCCAGCAGCCAAGGGTGGATCGAGCAGTACTTC,CASSQGWIEQYF
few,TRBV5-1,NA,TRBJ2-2,TGCGCCAGCAGACCAGGACAGTCTCACACCGGGGAGCTGTTTTTT,CASRPGQSHTGELFF
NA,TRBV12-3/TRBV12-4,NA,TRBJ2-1,TGTGCCAGCAGCATACAAGGGGCCCTCTACAATGAGCAGTTCTTC,CASSIQGALYNEQFF
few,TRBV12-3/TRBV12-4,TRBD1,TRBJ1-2,TGTGCCAGCAGCCTCCATTATCCAGGGGGCGGCTACACCTTC,CASSLHYPGGGYTF
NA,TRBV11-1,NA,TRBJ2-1,TGTGCCAGCAGCCCGGCCCACCTAGAGTACGTTGAGGCGTACAATGAGCAGTTCTTC,CASSPAHLEYVEAYNEQFF
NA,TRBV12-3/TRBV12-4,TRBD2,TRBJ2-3,TGTGCCAGCAGTTTAGCTTTAGGACTAGCGGGGGGGACCAGCACAGATACGCAGTATTTT,CASSLALGLAGGTSTDTQYF
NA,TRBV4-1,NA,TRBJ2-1,TGCGCCAGCAGCCAAGAGGAGCTGGTTTGGGTCAGCAATGAGCAGTTCTTC,CASSQEELVWVSNEQFF
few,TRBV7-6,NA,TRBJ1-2,TGTGCCAGCAGCTTATATGGGGGGCTGAGAGGCTACACCTTC,CASSLYGGLRGYTF
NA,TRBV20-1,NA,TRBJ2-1,TGCAGTGCCACCCGACCAGGTGGGAATGAGCAGTTCTTC,CSATRPGGNEQFF
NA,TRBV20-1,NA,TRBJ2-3,TGCAGTGCTACCCGGGCCACAGATACGCAGTATTTT,CSATRATDTQYF